One sample yielded the 3 T cell receptor beta chains listed below, sequenced in a study of blood T cells in healthy people across ages. A J-beta primer mix and a sample-barcoded 5' primer were used in a second PCR of about 7 to 12 cycles. TCRdb itself ran the 5' RACE reads through MiXCR, one entry per CDR3 protein. The sample shows 1.5 million to 2 million distinct CDR3 sequences, 35% to 50% of them seen only once. Sequencing was carried out using blood. These receptors were obtained from a human donor in good health.

The chain couples TRBV27 to TRBJ2-7; 9 bases align to TRBD1. After removal of 6 bases from V and 5 bases from J, the junction contained 11 bases not matched to a gene. Germline values: CDR1 MNHEY, CDR2 SMNVEV (reference sequence). The CDR3 extends over 15 amino acids. CDR3 bases: TGTGCCAGCAGCCCATTCGGGACAGGGTGGGACGAGCAGTACTTC. Its protein product is CASSPFGTGWDEQYF.

This clonotype was found a few times. The chain uses TRBV4-1 and TRBJ2-6; 8 bases align to TRBD2. J lost 0 bases, V lost 2 bases, and 6 bases had no gene match. CDR3 length: 18 residues. Germline V gives CDR1 MGHRA, CDR2 YSYEKL. CDR3 sequence (DNA): TGCGCCAGCAGCCAAAGAATACGGGAGGGCTCTGGGGCCAACGTCCTGACTTTC. It specifies CASSQRIREGSGANVLTF.

The chain couples TRBV7-9 to TRBJ2-1; possible D gene TRBD1, 6 bases. V lost 5 bases and J lost 1, with 12 bases in between. The CDR3 loop spans 15 amino acids. Germline loops: CDR1 SEHNR, CDR2 FQNEAQ (reference sequence). The CDR3 bases are TGTGCCAGCAGCAAACAGGGTTTTTCCTACAATGAGCAGTTCTTC. This gives the protein CASSKQGFSYNEQFF.